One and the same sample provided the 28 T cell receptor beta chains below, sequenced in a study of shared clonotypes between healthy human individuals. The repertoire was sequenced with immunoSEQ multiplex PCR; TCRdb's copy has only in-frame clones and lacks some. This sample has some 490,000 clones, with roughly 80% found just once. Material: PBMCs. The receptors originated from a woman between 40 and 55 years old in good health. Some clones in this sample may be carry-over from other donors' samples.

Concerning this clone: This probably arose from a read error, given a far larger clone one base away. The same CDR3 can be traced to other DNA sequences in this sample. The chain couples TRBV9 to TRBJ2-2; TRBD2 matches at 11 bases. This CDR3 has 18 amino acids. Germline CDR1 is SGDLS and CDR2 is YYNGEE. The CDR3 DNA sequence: TGTGCCAGTAGCGTGTTAGCGGGAGGGCCCTCGTCCACCGGGGAGCTGTTTTTT. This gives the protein CASSVLAGGPSSTGELFF.

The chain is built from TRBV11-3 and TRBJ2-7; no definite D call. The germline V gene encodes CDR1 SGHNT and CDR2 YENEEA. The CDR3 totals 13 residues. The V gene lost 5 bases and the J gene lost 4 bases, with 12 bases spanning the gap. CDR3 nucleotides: TGTGCCAGCAGCCATAGGAATGGATACGAGCAGTACTTC. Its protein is CASSHRNGYEQYF.

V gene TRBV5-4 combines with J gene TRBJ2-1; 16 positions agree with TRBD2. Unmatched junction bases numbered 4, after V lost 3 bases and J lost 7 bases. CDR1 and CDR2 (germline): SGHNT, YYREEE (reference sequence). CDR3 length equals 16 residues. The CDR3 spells CASSSGLAGGANEQFF. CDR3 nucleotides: TGTGCCAGCAGCTCGGGACTAGCGGGAGGGGCGAATGAGCAGTTCTTC.

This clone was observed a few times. The CDR3 coding sequence is TGCGCCAGCAGCCAAGGTACCGGGACTAGAACCGGGGAGCTGTTTTTT. Its protein is CASSQGTGTRTGELFF. The gene calls are TRBV4-3 and TRBJ2-2; 8 bases are shared with TRBD2. This CDR3 region has 16 residues. Per germline, CDR1 LGHNA and CDR2 YSLEER. After removal of 1 base from V and 5 bases from J, the junction contained 6 bases not matched to a gene.

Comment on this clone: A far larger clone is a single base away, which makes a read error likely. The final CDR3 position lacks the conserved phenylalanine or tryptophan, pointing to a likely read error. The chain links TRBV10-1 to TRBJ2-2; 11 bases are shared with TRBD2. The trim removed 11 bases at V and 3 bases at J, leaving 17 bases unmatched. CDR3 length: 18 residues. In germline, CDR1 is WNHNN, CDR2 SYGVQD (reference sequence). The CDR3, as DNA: TGCGCCCGCCCGCCGGCGGCTAGCGGGAGGCGGTACACCGGGGAGCTGTTTCTT. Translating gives CARPPAASGRRYTGELFL.

The CDR3 here is CASSRQGRDTEAFF. The CDR3, as DNA: TGTGCCAGCAGCCGGCAGGGGCGCGACACTGAAGCTTTCTTT. This chain uses TRBV21-1 with TRBJ1-1; the table's D gene call, TRBD1, was not cross checked with the DNA. TRBV21-1 is given as a pseudogene. The CDR3 has 14 amino acids.

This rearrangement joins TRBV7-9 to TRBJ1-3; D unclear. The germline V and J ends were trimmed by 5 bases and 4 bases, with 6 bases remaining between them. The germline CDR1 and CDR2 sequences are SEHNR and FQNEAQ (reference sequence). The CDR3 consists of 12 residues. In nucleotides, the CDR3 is TGTGCCAGCAGCCAAACAGGAAACACCATATATTTT. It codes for CASSQTGNTIYF. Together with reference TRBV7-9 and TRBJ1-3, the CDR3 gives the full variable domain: DTGVSQNPRHKITKRGQNVTFRCDPISEHNRLYWYRQTLGQGPEFLTYFQNEAQLEKSRLLSDRFSAERPKGSFSTLEIQRTEQGDSAMYLCASSQTGNTIYFGEGSWLTVV.

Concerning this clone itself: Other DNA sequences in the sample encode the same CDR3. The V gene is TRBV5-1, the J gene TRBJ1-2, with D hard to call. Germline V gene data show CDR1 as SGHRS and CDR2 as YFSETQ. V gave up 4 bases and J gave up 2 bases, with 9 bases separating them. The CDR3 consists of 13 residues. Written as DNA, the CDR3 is TGCGCCAGCAGCCTTGGGTCAAACTATGGCTACACCTTC. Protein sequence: CASSLGSNYGYTF.

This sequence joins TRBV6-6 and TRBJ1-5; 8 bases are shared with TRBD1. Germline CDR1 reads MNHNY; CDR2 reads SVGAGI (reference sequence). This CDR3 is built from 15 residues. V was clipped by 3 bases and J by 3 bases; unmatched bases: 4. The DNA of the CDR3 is TGTGCCAGCAGTTATGACAGGGGAGACAATCAGCCCCAGCATTTT. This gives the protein CASSYDRGDNQPQHF.

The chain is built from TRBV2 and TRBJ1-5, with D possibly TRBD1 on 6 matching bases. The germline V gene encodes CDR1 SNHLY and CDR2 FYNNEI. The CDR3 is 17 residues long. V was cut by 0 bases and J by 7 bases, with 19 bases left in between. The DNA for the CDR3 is TGTGCCAGCAGTGAAGCGATAACAGGGTTCTCCGGACAGCCCCAGCATTTT. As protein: CASSEAITGFSGQPQHF.

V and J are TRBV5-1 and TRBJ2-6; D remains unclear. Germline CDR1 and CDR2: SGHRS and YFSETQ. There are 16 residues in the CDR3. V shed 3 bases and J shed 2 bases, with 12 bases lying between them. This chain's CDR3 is CASSSHNGAGANVLTF. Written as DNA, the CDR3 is TGCGCCAGCAGCTCGCATAATGGGGCTGGGGCCAACGTCCTGACTTTC.

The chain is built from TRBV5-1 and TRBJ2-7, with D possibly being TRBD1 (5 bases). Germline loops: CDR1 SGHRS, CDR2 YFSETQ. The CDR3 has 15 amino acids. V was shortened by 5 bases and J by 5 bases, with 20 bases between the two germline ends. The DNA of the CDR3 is TGCGCCAGCAGGGCAGGGTATCAAGTAGGGGACGAGCAGTACTTC. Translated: CASRAGYQVGDEQYF.

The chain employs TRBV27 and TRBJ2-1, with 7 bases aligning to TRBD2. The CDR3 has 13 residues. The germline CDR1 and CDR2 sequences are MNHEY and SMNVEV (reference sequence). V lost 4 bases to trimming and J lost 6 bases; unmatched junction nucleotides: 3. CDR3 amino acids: CASSWGLFNEQFF. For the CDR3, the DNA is TGTGCCAGCAGTTGGGGACTATTCAATGAGCAGTTCTTC.

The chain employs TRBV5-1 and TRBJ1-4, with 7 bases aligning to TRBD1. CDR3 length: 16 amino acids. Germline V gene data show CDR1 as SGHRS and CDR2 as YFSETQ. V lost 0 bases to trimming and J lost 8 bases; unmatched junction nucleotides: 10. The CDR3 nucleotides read TGCGCCAGCAGCTTGGAATTCAACAGGGGAGAAGAAAAACTGTTTTTT. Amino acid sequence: CASSLEFNRGEEKLFF.

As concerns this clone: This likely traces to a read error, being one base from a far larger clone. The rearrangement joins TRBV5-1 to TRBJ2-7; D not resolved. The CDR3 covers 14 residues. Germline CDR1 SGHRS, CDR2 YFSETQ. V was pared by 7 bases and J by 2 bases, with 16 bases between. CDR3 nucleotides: TGCGCCAGCGGCCCCCCCAGGTCCCCCTACGAGCAGTACTTC. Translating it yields CASGPPRSPYEQYF.

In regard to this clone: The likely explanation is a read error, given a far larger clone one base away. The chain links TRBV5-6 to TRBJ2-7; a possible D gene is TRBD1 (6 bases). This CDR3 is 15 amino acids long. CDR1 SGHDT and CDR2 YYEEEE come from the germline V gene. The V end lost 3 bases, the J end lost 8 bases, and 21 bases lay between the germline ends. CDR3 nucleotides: TGTGCCAGCAGCTCAAAGAGGACAGTGAGCCGCAAGCAGTACTTC. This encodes CASSSKRTVSRKQYF.

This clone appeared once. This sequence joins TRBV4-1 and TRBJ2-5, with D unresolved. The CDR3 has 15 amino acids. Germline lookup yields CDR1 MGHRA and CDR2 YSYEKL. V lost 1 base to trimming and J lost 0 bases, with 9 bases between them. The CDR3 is CASSQGAAYQETQYF. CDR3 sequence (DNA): TGCGCCAGCAGCCAAGGGGCGGCGTACCAAGAGACCCAGTACTTC.

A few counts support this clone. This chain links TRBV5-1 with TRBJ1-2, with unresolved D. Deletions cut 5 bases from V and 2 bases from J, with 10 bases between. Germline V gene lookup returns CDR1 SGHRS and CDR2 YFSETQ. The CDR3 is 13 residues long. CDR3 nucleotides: TGCGCCAGCAGGCCCACAGAAAACTATGGCTACACCTTC. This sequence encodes CASRPTENYGYTF.

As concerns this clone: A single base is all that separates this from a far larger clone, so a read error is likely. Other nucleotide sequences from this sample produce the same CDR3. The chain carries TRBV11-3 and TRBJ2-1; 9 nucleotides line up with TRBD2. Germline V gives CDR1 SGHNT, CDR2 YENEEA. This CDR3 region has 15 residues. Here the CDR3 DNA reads TGTGCCAGCAGCACCGGGACTAGCTCCTCGAATGAGCAATTCTTC. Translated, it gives CASSTGTSSSNEQFF.

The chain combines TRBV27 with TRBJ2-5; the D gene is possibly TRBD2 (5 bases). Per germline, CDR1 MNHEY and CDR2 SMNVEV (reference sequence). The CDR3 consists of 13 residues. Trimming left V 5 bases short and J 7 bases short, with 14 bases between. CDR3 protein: CASSRGREGTQYF. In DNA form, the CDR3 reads TGTGCCAGCAGTCGAGGGAGAGAAGGGACCCAGTACTTC.

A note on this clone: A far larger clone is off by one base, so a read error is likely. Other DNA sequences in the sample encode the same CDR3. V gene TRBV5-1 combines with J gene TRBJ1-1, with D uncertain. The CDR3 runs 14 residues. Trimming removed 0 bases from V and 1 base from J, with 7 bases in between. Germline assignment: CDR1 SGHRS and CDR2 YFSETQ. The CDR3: CASSLEPGNTEAFF. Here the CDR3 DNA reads TGCGCCAGCAGCTTGGAGCCAGGGAACACTGAAGCTTTCTTT.

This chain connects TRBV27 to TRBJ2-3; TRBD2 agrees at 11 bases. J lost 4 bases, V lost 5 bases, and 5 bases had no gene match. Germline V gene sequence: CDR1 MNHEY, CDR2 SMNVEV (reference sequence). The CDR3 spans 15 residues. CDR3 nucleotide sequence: TGTGCCAGCAGTCAACTAGCGGGAGAGGCAGATACGCAGTATTTT. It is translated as CASSQLAGEADTQYF.

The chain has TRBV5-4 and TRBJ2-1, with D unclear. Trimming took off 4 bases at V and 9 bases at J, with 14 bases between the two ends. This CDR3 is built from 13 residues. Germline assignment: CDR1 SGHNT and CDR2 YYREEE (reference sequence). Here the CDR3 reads CASSIVGFGEQFF. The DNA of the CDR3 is TGTGCCAGCAGCATCGTGGGGTTCGGTGAGCAGTTCTTC.

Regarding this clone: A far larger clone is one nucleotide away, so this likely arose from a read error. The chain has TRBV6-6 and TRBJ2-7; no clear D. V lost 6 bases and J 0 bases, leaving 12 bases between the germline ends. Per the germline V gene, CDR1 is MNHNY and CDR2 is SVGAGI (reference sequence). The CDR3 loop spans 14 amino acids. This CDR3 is CASRSTALSYEQYF. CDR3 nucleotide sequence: TGTGCCAGCAGAAGTACAGCGCTCTCCTACGAGCAGTACTTC.

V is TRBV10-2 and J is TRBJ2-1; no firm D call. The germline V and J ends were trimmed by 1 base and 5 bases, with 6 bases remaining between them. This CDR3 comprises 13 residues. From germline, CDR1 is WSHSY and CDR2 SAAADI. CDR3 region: CASSEFPNNEQFF. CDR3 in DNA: TGCGCCAGCAGTGAGTTTCCCAACAATGAGCAGTTCTTC.

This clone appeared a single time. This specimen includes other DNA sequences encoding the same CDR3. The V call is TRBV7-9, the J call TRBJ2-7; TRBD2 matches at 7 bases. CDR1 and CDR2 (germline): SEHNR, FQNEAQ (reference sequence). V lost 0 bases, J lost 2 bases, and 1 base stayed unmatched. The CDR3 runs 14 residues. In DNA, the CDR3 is TGTGCCAGCAGCTTAGCGGGAGGGCCCTACGAGCAGTACTTC. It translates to CASSLAGGPYEQYF.

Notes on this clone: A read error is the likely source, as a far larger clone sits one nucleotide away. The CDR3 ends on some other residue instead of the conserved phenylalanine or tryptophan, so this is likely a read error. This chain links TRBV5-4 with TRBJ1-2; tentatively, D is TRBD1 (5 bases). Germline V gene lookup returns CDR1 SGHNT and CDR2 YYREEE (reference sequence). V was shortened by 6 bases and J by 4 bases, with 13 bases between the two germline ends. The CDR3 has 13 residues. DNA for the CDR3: TGTGCCAGCAAGGGGAACGGCGTCTATGGCTACACCTCC. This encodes CASKGNGVYGYTS.

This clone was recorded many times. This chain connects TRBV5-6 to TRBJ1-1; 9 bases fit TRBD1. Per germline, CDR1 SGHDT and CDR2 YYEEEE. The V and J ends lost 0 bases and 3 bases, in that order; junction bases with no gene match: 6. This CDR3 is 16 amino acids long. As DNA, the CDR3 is TGTGCCAGCAGCTTGGGGACAGGGGTTGAGGACACTGAAGCTTTCTTT. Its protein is CASSLGTGVEDTEAFF.